A single sample gave rise to the 19 T cell receptor beta chains below, sequenced in a study of OX40 agonist ivuxolimab in advanced cancers. This table comes from immunoSEQ multiplex PCR, and its TCRdb copy is limited to in-frame clones, with some not included. The sample comprises about 62,000 clones, about 85% of which are singletons, and 3.5% to 4% rests with the top ten. The sample consisted of CD4+ or CD8+ T cells sorted from blood, taken in a trial of the OX40 agonist ivuxolimab. The receptors originated from an adult with an advanced solid tumor such as melanoma, head and neck, liver or kidney cancer.

The chain recombines TRBV4-1 with TRBJ2-5, with D tentatively TRBD1 or TRBD2 (6 bases each). The J call may be faulty, since TRBJ2-7 better matches the DNA end. Germline loops: CDR1 MGHRA, CDR2 YSYEKL. CDR3 size: 13 residues. CDR3 sequence (DNA): TGCGCCAGCAGTCCGGGGGCAGGGAACGAGCAGTACTTC. This sequence encodes CASSPGAGNEQYF.

The chain carries TRBV6-6 and TRBJ1-4; 7 nucleotides match TRBD1. Germline V gives CDR1 MNHNY, CDR2 SVGAGI (reference sequence). Losses at the gene ends were 2 bases for V and 4 bases for J; bases not matched to a gene: 7. The CDR3 length is 16 residues. The CDR3: CASSYLQGVGNEKLFF. The CDR3 DNA reads TGTGCCAGCAGTTACCTCCAGGGGGTTGGTAATGAAAAACTGTTTTTT.

The V gene is TRBV6-5, the J gene TRBJ1-1, with no clear D. The CDR3 length is 13 residues. The V gene's germline CDR1 is MNHEY and CDR2 SVGAGI. Trimming pared 0 bases from V and 3 bases from J, leaving 5 bases between. DNA for the CDR3: TGTGCCAGCAGTTACTCGAAGGACACTGAAGCTTTCTTT. It translates to CASSYSKDTEAFF.

The DNA for the CDR3 is TGTGCCATCAGTGATACGAGCGGGGAGCTGTTTTTT. It is translated as CAISDTSGELFF. V and J are TRBV10-3 and TRBJ2-2, with unresolved D. Germline V lookup: CDR1 ENHRY, CDR2 SYGVKD. Trimming pared 3 bases from V and 7 bases from J, leaving 6 bases between. This CDR3 is built from 12 residues.

The V and J genes are TRBV6-6 and TRBJ2-7, with D hard to call. Trimming removed 2 bases from V and 4 bases from J, with 9 bases in between. The CDR3 spans 13 residues. Germline V gene data show CDR1 as MNHNY and CDR2 as SVGAGI (reference sequence). CDR3 in amino acids: CASSYRNIYEQYF. CDR3 DNA: TGTGCCAGCAGTTACCGAAATATTTACGAGCAGTACTTC.

This chain joins TRBV2 and TRBJ2-3, with D uncertain. Germline V gene data show CDR1 as SNHLY and CDR2 as FYNNEI. The CDR3 contains 13 residues. Between the trimmed V and J ends, which lost 2 bases and 1 base, there was a span of 4 bases. CDR3 residues: CASSERRTDTQYF. In DNA, the CDR3 is TGTGCCAGCAGTGAAAGGCGCACAGATACGCAGTATTTT.

The chain links TRBV5-6 to TRBJ1-2, with D maybe TRBD1 (5 bases). The V gene's germline CDR1 is SGHDT and CDR2 YYEEEE. The CDR3 length is 12 residues. Trimming took off 0 bases at V and 8 bases at J, with 8 bases between the two ends. The CDR3: CASSLGSGGYTF. CDR3 DNA sequence: TGTGCCAGCAGCTTGGGGTCAGGGGGCTACACCTTC. The full variable domain, with the rest looked up from reference TRBV5-6 and TRBJ1-2, is DAGVTQSPTHLIKTRGQQVTLRCSPKSGHDTVSWYQQALGQGPQFIFQYYEEEERQRGNFPDRFSGHQFPNYSSELNVNALLLGDSALYLCASSLGSGGYTFGSGTRLTVV.

This rearrangement joins TRBV14 to TRBJ2-1, with TRBD2 identical over 8 bases. This CDR3 region has 17 residues. Trimming at V came to 2 bases and at J to 4 bases, leaving 10 bases not matched to a gene. Germline CDR1 is SGHDN and CDR2 is FVKESK. CDR3 coding DNA: TGTGCCAGCAGCCAAACTATGGGACTAGGACCTTACAATGAGCAGTTCTTC. It yields the protein CASSQTMGLGPYNEQFF.

The chain couples TRBV14 to TRBJ1-6, with a possible D match to TRBD1 (5 bases). CDR3 size: 16 residues. Germline V CDR1 and CDR2: SGHDN, FVKESK. Trimming left V 0 bases short and J 7 bases short, with 13 bases between. CDR3 bases: TGTGCCAGCAGCCAAGACCCGGGGCCCGGGAATTCACCCCTCCACTTT. Translation gives CASSQDPGPGNSPLHF.

The chain recombines TRBV7-8 with TRBJ2-7; 8 bases are shared with TRBD2. The CDR3 is 17 amino acids. With V trimmed by 2 bases and J by 1 base, 10 bases remained unmatched. Germline V CDR1 and CDR2: SGHVS, FQNEAQ. CDR3 protein: CASSLLLGGLVSYEQYF. CDR3 sequence (DNA): TGTGCCAGCAGCTTATTATTGGGGGGACTAGTGTCCTACGAGCAGTACTTC.

This clone is a singleton in its sample. J is TRBJ2-5 and V is TRBV15; D remains ambiguous. CDR3 length equals 14 residues. The germline V gene encodes CDR1 LNHNV and CDR2 YYDKDF (reference sequence). The V and J ends lost 0 bases and 2 bases respectively, with 7 bases between them. CDR3 residues: CATSREQSQETQYF. The CDR3 DNA reads TGTGCCACCAGCAGAGAGCAGTCTCAAGAGACCCAGTACTTC.

J is TRBJ2-2 and V is TRBV27; 7 bases are shared with TRBD1. CDR3 length: 14 residues. Germline V gene sequence: CDR1 MNHEY, CDR2 SMNVEV (reference sequence). V lost 4 bases, J lost 5 bases, and 4 bases stayed unmatched. The CDR3 region has the DNA TGTGCCAGCAGTTACAGGGGTCTGACCGGGGAGCTGTTTTTT. This sequence encodes CASSYRGLTGELFF.

The V call is TRBV5-1, the J call TRBJ1-5, with D uncertain. The V end was cut by 5 bases, the J end by 0 bases, with 9 bases between. This CDR3 has 14 amino acids. CDR1 is SGHRS, CDR2 YFSETQ, per germline. The CDR3 is CASSEGSSNQPQHF. The CDR3 bases are TGCGCCAGCAGTGAAGGGTCTAGCAATCAGCCCCAGCATTTT.

This chain connects TRBV16 to TRBJ2-1, with 9 bases matching TRBD2. J gave up 6 bases and V 4 bases, and 4 bases lay outside the gene matches. CDR3 size: 14 residues. The germline V gene encodes CDR1 KGHSY and CDR2 FQNENV. CDR3 coding DNA: TGTGCCAGCAGCCCTAGCGGGAAACCCAATGAGCAGTTCTTC. Amino acid sequence: CASSPSGKPNEQFF. The full variable domain, in which reference TRBV16 and TRBJ2-1 provide the parts outside the CDR3, is GEEVAQTPKHLVRGEGQKAKLYCAPIKGHSYVFWYQQVLKNEFKFLISFQNENVFDETGMPKERFSAKCLPNSPCSLEIQATKLEDSAVYFCASSPSGKPNEQFFGPGTRLTVL.

V usage is TRBV7-2 and J usage is TRBJ2-1, with TRBD2 matching 7 bases. Germline-derived CDR1 and CDR2 are SGHTA and FQGNSA. The J segment lost 0 bases and the V segment lost 3 bases, leaving 8 bases of the junction unmatched. The CDR3 is 17 residues long. The CDR3 nucleotides are TGTGCCAGCAGCTTTCGAGGGAGGGGCTCCTCCTACAATGAGCAGTTCTTC. Protein: CASSFRGRGSSYNEQFF. Full variable domain (remainder filled in from reference TRBV7-2 and TRBJ2-1): GAGVSQSPSNKVTEKGKDVELRCDPISGHTALYWYRQSLGQGLEFLIYFQGNSAPDKSGLPSDRFSAERTGGSVSTLTIQRTQQEDSAVYLCASSFRGRGSSYNEQFFGPGTRLTVL.

This chain uses TRBV14 with TRBJ2-3; D is perhaps TRBD1 or TRBD2 (6 bases each). Germline-derived CDR1 and CDR2 are SGHDN and FVKESK. The CDR3 totals 14 residues. Trimming took off 0 bases at V and 7 bases at J, with 11 bases between the two ends. CDR3 DNA sequence: TGTGCCAGCAGCCAAGATTTGGGGGGCAATACGCAGTATTTT. Protein sequence: CASSQDLGGNTQYF.

The V call is TRBV19, the J call TRBJ1-2; perhaps TRBD1 as D (6 bases). The CDR3 is made up of 14 amino acids. The V end was cut by 7 bases, the J end by 3 bases, with 15 bases between. Germline values: CDR1 LNHDA, CDR2 SQIVND (reference sequence). DNA of the CDR3: TGTGCCAGTACCCACAGGGAATTGGACTATGGCTACACCTTC. Translating gives CASTHRELDYGYTF.

This clone was detected once. This sequence joins TRBV7-9 and TRBJ1-4, with TRBD1 matching 7 bases. This CDR3 is 13 amino acids long. V lost 7 bases and J lost 14; bases outside the gene matches: 13. Germline values: CDR1 SEHNR, CDR2 FQNEAQ (reference sequence). The CDR3, as DNA: TGTGCCAGCACCCTCACCATAGGGACAGAGCTGTTTTTT. The encoded protein is CASTLTIGTELFF.

The chain carries TRBV27 and TRBJ2-7; D is unresolved. Trimming removed 0 bases at V and 1 base at J, with 7 bases between. In germline, CDR1 is MNHEY, CDR2 SMNVEV (reference sequence). The length of the CDR3 is 14 residues. The CDR3 DNA is TGTGCCAGCAGTTTATCCTTGGAGTCCTACGAGCAGTACTTC. Amino acid sequence: CASSLSLESYEQYF.